A single sample gave rise to the 14 T cell receptor beta chains below, sequenced in a study of HIV-infected patients and healthy controls. In TCRdb, the 5' RACE reads were re-called with MiXCR into one record per CDR3 protein. The sample shows tens of thousands of distinct CDR3 sequences, less than 20% of them seen only once. Input material: CD4+ T cells from blood. The receptors were sampled from a human donor in good health.

This clonotype was counted a few times. This chain uses TRBV18 with TRBJ1-2, with a possible D match to TRBD1 (5 bases). The V end was cut by 3 bases, the J end by 0 bases, with 17 bases between. The CDR3 extends over 17 amino acids. From germline, CDR1 is KGHSH and CDR2 LQKENI. The CDR3 spells CASSPSRGTESNYGYTF. For the CDR3, the DNA is TGTGCCAGCTCACCGAGTCGGGGGACGGAATCTAACTATGGCTACACCTTC.

The chain employs TRBV5-6 and TRBJ1-3; tentative D call: TRBD1 (5 bases). The CDR3 totals 15 residues. V shed 1 base and J shed 2 bases, with 10 bases lying between them. Germline-derived CDR1 and CDR2 are SGHDT and YYEEEE. CDR3 protein: CASSLRQGAGNTIYF. CDR3 coding DNA: TGTGCCAGCAGCTTGCGGCAGGGTGCTGGAAACACCATATATTTT.

The chain uses TRBV4-2 and TRBJ2-1; D is perhaps TRBD2 (6 bases). The length of the CDR3 is 18 residues. CDR1 and CDR2 from the germline V gene are LGHNA and YNFKEQ. V lost 3 bases to trimming and J lost 3 bases, with 21 bases between them. The CDR3 is CASSHATTGTGHYNEQFF. The DNA for the CDR3 is TGTGCCAGCAGCCACGCAACCACCGGGACTGGGCACTACAATGAGCAGTTCTTC.

Ten or more counts support this clonotype. The chain combines TRBV3-1 with TRBJ2-2; TRBD2 is a possible D gene (5 bases). V gave up 4 bases and J gave up 5 bases, with 14 bases separating them. The germline V gene has CDR1 LGHDT and CDR2 YNNKEL (reference sequence). The CDR3 runs 15 residues. The CDR3 sequence is CASSPGLRRTGELFF. The CDR3 coding sequence is TGTGCCAGCAGCCCAGGACTCCGGAGGACCGGGGAGCTGTTTTTT.

This clonotype turned up a few times. The CDR3 nucleotides read TGTGCCAGCAGCCGCGACAGGGGCGGCACTGAAGCTTTCTTT. It yields the protein CASSRDRGGTEAFF. The chain combines TRBV2 with TRBJ1-1; 8 nucleotides agree with TRBD1. The CDR3 is 14 amino acids. With V trimmed by 6 bases and J by 4 bases, 7 bases remained unmatched. In germline, CDR1 is SNHLY, CDR2 FYNNEI.

The V and J genes are TRBV20-1 and TRBJ1-2, with D unresolved. Germline CDR1 DFQATT, CDR2 SNEGSKA (reference sequence). The CDR3 is 14 amino acids. V lost 6 bases and J lost 0, with 14 bases in between. Here the CDR3 reads CSATIGRANYGYTF. The CDR3 DNA follows: TGCAGTGCAACAATAGGGAGAGCTAACTATGGCTACACCTTC.

This clonotype was observed a few times. The J gene is TRBJ2-1, the V gene TRBV4-1; 13 bases line up with TRBD2. J gave up 3 bases and V 8 bases, and 13 bases lay outside the gene matches. CDR1 MGHRA and CDR2 YSYEKL come from the germline V gene. The CDR3 length is 18 residues. The CDR3 sequence is CASRPGTSGVKFYNEQFF. The CDR3 DNA reads as TGCGCCAGCCGACCAGGGACTAGCGGGGTAAAGTTCTACAATGAGCAGTTCTTC.

The chain combines TRBV27 with TRBJ2-7; D is unclear. Germline CDR1 reads MNHEY; CDR2 reads SMNVEV (reference sequence). This CDR3 has 14 amino acids. V was pared by 6 bases and J by 0 bases, with 12 bases between. CDR3: CASRTRWDSYEQYF. The CDR3 bases are TGTGCCAGCAGGACCCGATGGGACTCCTACGAGCAGTACTTC.

This chain connects TRBV12-3 or TRBV12-4 to TRBJ2-7; TRBD2 might be the D (5 bases). The CDR3 consists of 12 residues. Trimming shortened V by 1 base and J by 6 bases, and 7 bases separated the two germline ends. CDR3 bases: TGTGCCAGCAGTTTAGTCGGGGTCGAGCAGTACTTC. Translation: CASSLVGVEQYF.

In this sample, this clonotype turned up many times. The chain is built from TRBV2 and TRBJ1-2, with D unresolved. The V end was cut by 4 bases, the J end by 4 bases, with 7 bases between. The CDR3 extends over 12 amino acids. Germline V CDR1 and CDR2: SNHLY, FYNNEI. The CDR3 bases are TGTGCCAGCAGTGTCGGACCCTATGGCTACACCTTC. It yields the protein CASSVGPYGYTF.

This chain connects TRBV18 to TRBJ1-5; the D gene is possibly TRBD1 (5 bases). This CDR3 is 13 amino acids long. CDR1 and CDR2 from the germline V gene are KGHSH and LQKENI. V lost 6 bases and J 8 bases, leaving 14 bases between the germline ends. The CDR3 DNA sequence: TGTGCCAGCTCCCGTAACGGGGGTGAGCCCCAGCATTTT. Protein product: CASSRNGGEPQHF.

This chain uses TRBV4-1 with TRBJ1-2, with 7 bases fitting TRBD1. V shed 3 bases, J shed 3 bases, and the junction held 4 bases outside the gene matches. Germline lookup yields CDR1 MGHRA and CDR2 YSYEKL. The CDR3 has 14 amino acids. This CDR3 is CASSQRDSHYGYTF. CDR3 DNA: TGCGCCAGCAGCCAGCGGGACAGCCACTATGGCTACACCTTC.

This clonotype occurred many times. This chain connects TRBV29-1 to TRBJ2-3; TRBD2 matches at 11 bases. The germline V gene encodes CDR1 SQVTM and CDR2 ANQGSEA. There are 16 residues in the CDR3. V lost 4 bases, J lost 3 bases, and 9 bases stayed unmatched. CDR3 DNA: TGCAGCGTTGGGGCTTTGGCTAGCGGGAGGACAGATACGCAGTATTTT. Protein product: CSVGALASGRTDTQYF.

The chain links TRBV6-1 to TRBJ1-1; no reliable D call. The germline V gene has CDR1 MNHNS and CDR2 SASEGT. This CDR3 contains 15 residues. With 2 bases removed from V and 0 bases from J, the gap between germline ends came to 10 bases. The CDR3 nucleotides are TGTGCCAGCAGTGAATTGCCCGAGTTGAACACTGAAGCTTTCTTT. As protein: CASSELPELNTEAFF.